This section outlines one T cell receptor beta chain sequence together with its context. Its specificity is not known. TCRdb's table, derived via immunoSEQ multiplex PCR, lists solely in-frame clones and lacks some. The sample consists of fewer than 150,000 clones, roughly 89% of them appearing once. This sample was included in a study of T cell responses to AZD1222 COVID-19 vaccine. Study-wide results and caveats: At study baseline, merely several AZD1222 recipients were seropositive.

In germline, CDR1 is SGHTA, CDR2 FQGNSA. The CDR3 runs 15 residues. V lost 5 bases and J lost 6; bases outside the gene matches: 7. This specimen consisted of peripheral blood, obtained on day 0 of AZD1222 vaccination. This receptor was identified in an adult in good health. The chain uses TRBV7-2 and TRBJ2-7; 13 bases are shared with TRBD2. Here the CDR3 reads CASSRTSGSPREQYF. The CDR3, as DNA: TGTGCCAGCAGCCGGACTAGCGGGAGCCCCCGCGAGCAGTACTTC.